This record looks at one TCR beta chain sequence and its context. The data derive from a study of control samples from healthy donors and cancer patients. Looked up from germline, CDR1 is MNHEY and CDR2 is SVGAGI. The CDR3 runs to 14 residues. V was clipped by 1 base and J by 9 bases, with 13 bases between them. Using immunoSEQ multiplex PCR, the repertoire was profiled, and TCRdb retains in-frame clones only, with some absent. This table holds about 35,000 clones, approximately 93% found once. The sequencing input was PBMCs. The TCR comes from a man in his forties with colorectal cancer. The rearrangement uses TRBV6-5 and TRBJ2-1, with D tentatively TRBD1 (7 bases). In nucleotides, the CDR3 is TGTGCCAGCAGTTACTTTCGGCAGGGGGGTGAGCAGTTCTTC. It specifies CASSYFRQGGEQFF.